A selection of T cell receptor beta chains follows, all from one sample in a study of blood T cells in healthy people across ages. In TCRdb, the 5' RACE reads were re-called with MiXCR into one record per CDR3 protein. The sample lists some 760,000 distinct CDR3 sequences; approximately 25% were seen once. These same records also appear under a second study, on T cells of mothers and their children.

The sequencing input was blood. These receptor sequences come from a boy between 5 and 17 years old in good health. Each CDR3 is given with its conserved first and last residue. The order of the fields is CDR3 protein, D gene, V gene, J gene. A D gene is named only where the DNA matches it firmly.

CDR3: CSAREGGRGPNYGYTF; D: -; V: TRBV20-1; J: TRBJ1-2
CDR3: CASSLRGGSYTGELFF; D: TRBD2; V: TRBV13; J: TRBJ2-2
CDR3: CASSPTGGWDSEAFF; D: TRBD1; V: TRBV9; J: TRBJ1-1
CDR3: CASSPGLAEITGELFF; D: TRBD2; V: TRBV12-3/TRBV12-4; J: TRBJ2-2
CDR3: CASSDSRGQGTQYF; D: TRBD1; V: TRBV2; J: TRBJ2-5
CDR3: CASSSPDTNEKLFF; D: -; V: TRBV28; J: TRBJ1-4
CDR3: CSVEGTSGSTYEQYF; D: TRBD2; V: TRBV29-1; J: TRBJ2-7
CDR3: CASSFGTVNSNQPQHF; D: -; V: TRBV12-3/TRBV12-4; J: TRBJ1-5
CDR3: CASSYREGDTQYF; D: TRBD2; V: TRBV6-6; J: TRBJ2-3
CDR3: CASSPDSGSVYEQYF; D: TRBD2; V: TRBV7-2; J: -
CDR3: CASSLAGQSDEQFF; D: TRBD1; V: TRBV5-6; J: TRBJ2-1
CDR3: CASSPWGAGANQPQHF; D: -; V: TRBV6-1; J: TRBJ1-5
CDR3: CSVEGEGYEQYF; D: -; V: TRBV29-1; J: TRBJ2-7
CDR3: CASSDYSGGYTF; D: -; V: TRBV6-4; J: TRBJ1-2
CDR3: CASSLLLGTPSVGYTF; D: -; V: TRBV7-9; J: TRBJ1-2
CDR3: CASSERTVSYNEQFF; D: -; V: TRBV9; J: TRBJ2-1
CDR3: CASSLRDSLFSPLHF; D: TRBD1; V: TRBV11-1; J: TRBJ1-6
CDR3: CATSRDEGYNSPLHF; D: -; V: TRBV15; J: TRBJ1-6
CDR3: CASSSQGWGGANVLTF; D: -; V: TRBV12-3/TRBV12-4; J: TRBJ2-6
CDR3: CASSQDSLFWGGANQETQYF; D: -; V: TRBV14; J: TRBJ2-5
CDR3: CASSLVPSTEAFF; D: -; V: TRBV27; J: TRBJ1-1
CDR3: CASSQADGTSGSNEQFF; D: TRBD2; V: TRBV3-1; J: TRBJ2-1
CDR3: CASRRNGGYGEQYF; D: -; V: TRBV2; J: -
CDR3: CASSPDRVYEKLFF; D: TRBD1; V: TRBV7-9; J: TRBJ1-4
CDR3: CAPRDPPGEQYF; D: -; V: TRBV7-6; J: TRBJ2-7
CDR3: CASSLGTRSSYEQYF; D: -; V: TRBV5-1; J: TRBJ2-7
CDR3: CASRDRARETQYF; D: TRBD1; V: TRBV6-2/TRBV6-3; J: TRBJ2-5
CDR3: CASSITGETYQETQYF; D: TRBD1; V: TRBV7-9; J: TRBJ2-5
CDR3: CASTSIKTYIDTDTQYF; D: -; V: TRBV7-9; J: TRBJ2-3
CDR3: CSVVGRAETQYF; D: -; V: TRBV29-1; J: -
CDR3: CASSRGRAETQYF; D: -; V: TRBV7-2; J: TRBJ2-5
CDR3: CAISDRGAPPYNEQFF; D: -; V: TRBV10-3; J: TRBJ2-1
CDR3: CSARDRAANEQFF; D: -; V: TRBV20-1; J: -
CDR3: CASSPLASSTGELFF; D: -; V: TRBV19; J: TRBJ2-2
CDR3: CASSLPSGRNNEQYF; D: TRBD2; V: TRBV28; J: -
CDR3: CASSQDPSGRAEEETQYF; D: TRBD2; V: TRBV3-1; J: TRBJ2-5
CDR3: CASSEFAVPNEKLFF; D: -; V: TRBV25-1; J: TRBJ1-4
CDR3: CSARDPGSSYNEQFF; D: -; V: TRBV20-1; J: TRBJ2-1
CDR3: CASSPLFADTQYF; D: -; V: TRBV7-2; J: TRBJ2-3
CDR3: CASSKEDFEAFF; D: -; V: TRBV21-1; J: TRBJ1-1
CDR3: CASSGRTGLSETQYF; D: TRBD1; V: TRBV6-2/TRBV6-3; J: TRBJ2-5
CDR3: CASSPMGHQETQYF; D: -; V: TRBV3-1; J: TRBJ2-5
CDR3: CASSQESRETETQYF; D: -; V: TRBV4-1; J: TRBJ2-5
CDR3: CASSPSAWTGAEQYF; D: TRBD1; V: TRBV7-9; J: -
CDR3: CSVEGLVVAGVNNEQFF; D: TRBD2; V: TRBV29-1; J: TRBJ2-1
CDR3: CSVVLVGQQETQYF; D: -; V: TRBV29-1; J: TRBJ2-5
CDR3: CASSASRGGYTF; D: -; V: TRBV9; J: TRBJ1-2